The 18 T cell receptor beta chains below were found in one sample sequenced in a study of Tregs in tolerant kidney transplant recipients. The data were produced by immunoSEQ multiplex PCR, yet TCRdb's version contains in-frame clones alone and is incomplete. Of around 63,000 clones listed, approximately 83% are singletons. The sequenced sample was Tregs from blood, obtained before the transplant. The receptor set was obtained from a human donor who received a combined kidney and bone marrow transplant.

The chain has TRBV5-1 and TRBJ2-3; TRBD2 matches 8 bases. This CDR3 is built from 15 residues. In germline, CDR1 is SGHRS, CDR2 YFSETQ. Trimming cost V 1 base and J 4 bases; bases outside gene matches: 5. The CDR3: CASSLPGGEADTQYF. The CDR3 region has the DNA TGCGCCAGCAGCTTGCCCGGGGGGGAGGCAGATACGCAGTATTTT.

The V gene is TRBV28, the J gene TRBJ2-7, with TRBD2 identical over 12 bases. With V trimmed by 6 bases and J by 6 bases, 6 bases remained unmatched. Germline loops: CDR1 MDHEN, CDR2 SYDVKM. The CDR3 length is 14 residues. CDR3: CASRRLAGGGEQYF. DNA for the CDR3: TGTGCCAGCAGACGGCTAGCGGGAGGGGGCGAGCAGTACTTC.

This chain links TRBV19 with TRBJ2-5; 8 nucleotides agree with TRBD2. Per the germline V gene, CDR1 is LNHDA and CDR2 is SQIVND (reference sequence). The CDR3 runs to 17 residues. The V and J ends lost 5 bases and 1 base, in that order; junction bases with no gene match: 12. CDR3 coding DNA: TGTGCCAGTAGTCTGCTAGAGCGGGCGGGGGGCCAAGAGACCCAGTACTTC. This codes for CASSLLERAGGQETQYF.

DNA of the CDR3: TGCGCCAGCACCTCGGTGGGGACTGGGGCCAACGTCCTGACTTTC. Protein product: CASTSVGTGANVLTF. This sequence joins TRBV5-1 and TRBJ2-6; D call uncertain. Germline lookup yields CDR1 SGHRS and CDR2 YFSETQ. V gave up 6 bases and J gave up 2 bases, with 12 bases separating them. This CDR3 spans 15 amino acids.

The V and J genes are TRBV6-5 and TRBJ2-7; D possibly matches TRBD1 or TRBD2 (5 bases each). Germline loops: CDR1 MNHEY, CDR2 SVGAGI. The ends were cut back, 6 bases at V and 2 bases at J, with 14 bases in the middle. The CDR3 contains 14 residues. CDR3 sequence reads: CASRKVWGTYEQYF. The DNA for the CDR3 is TGTGCCAGCAGGAAGGTTTGGGGGACCTACGAGCAGTACTTC.

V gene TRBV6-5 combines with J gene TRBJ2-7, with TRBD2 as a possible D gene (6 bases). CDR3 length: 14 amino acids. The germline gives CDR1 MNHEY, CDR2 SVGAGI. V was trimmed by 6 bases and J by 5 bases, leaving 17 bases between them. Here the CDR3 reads CASRTPGDLDEQYF. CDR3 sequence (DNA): TGTGCCAGCAGAACACCGGGAGACCTTGACGAGCAGTACTTC.

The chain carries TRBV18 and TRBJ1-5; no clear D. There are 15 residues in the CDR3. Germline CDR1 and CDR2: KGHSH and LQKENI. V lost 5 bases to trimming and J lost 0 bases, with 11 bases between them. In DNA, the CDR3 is TGTGCCAGCTCAGCCGGACTTAATAGCAATCAGCCCCAGCATTTT. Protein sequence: CASSAGLNSNQPQHF.

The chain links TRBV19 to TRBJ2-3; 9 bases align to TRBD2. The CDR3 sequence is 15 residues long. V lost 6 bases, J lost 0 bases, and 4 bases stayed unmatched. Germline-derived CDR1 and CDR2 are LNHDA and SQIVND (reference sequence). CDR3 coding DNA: TGTGCCAGTAGCCTAGCGGGGTCTAGCACAGATACGCAGTATTTT. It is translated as CASSLAGSSTDTQYF.

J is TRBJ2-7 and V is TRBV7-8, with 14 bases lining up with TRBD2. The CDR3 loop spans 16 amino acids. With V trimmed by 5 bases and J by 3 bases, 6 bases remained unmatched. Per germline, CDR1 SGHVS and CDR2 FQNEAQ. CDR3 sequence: CASSRLAGGGDYEQYF. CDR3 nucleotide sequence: TGTGCCAGCAGCCGACTAGCGGGAGGGGGTGACTACGAGCAGTACTTC.

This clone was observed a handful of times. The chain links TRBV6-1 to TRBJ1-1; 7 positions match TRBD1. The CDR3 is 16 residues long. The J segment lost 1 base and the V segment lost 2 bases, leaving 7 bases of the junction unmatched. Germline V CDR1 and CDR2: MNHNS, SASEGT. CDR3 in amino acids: CASSEKQGRWNTEAFF. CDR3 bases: TGTGCCAGCAGTGAAAAACAGGGGAGGTGGAACACTGAAGCTTTCTTT.

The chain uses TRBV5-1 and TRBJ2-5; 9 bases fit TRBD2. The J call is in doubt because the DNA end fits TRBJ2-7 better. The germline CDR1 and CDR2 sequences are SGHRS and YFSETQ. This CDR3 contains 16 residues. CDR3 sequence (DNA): TGCGCCAGCAGCTCCCTAGCGGGGAAAGGGACCTACGAGCAGTACTTC. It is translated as CASSSLAGKGTYEQYF.

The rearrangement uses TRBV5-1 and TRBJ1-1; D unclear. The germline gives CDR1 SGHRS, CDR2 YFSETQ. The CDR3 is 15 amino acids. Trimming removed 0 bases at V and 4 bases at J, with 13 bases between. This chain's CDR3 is CASSLGPSRSTEAFF. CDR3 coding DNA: TGCGCCAGCAGCTTGGGTCCCAGTCGGAGCACTGAAGCTTTCTTT.

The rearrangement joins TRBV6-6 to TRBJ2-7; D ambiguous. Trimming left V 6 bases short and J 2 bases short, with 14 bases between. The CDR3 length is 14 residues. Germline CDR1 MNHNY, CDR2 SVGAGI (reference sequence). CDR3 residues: CASRMDGATYEQYF. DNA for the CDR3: TGTGCCAGCAGGATGGACGGAGCAACCTACGAGCAGTACTTC.

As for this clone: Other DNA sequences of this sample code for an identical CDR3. The CDR3, as DNA: TGTGCCAGCAGCTTAGATAATAGCGGAAGACCCTACGAGCAGTACTTC. Translating gives CASSLDNSGRPYEQYF. This chain links TRBV11-2 with TRBJ2-7, with D possibly matching TRBD2 (6 bases). CDR1 is SGHAT, CDR2 FQNNGV, per germline. CDR3 size: 16 residues. The V end lost 0 bases, the J end lost 2 bases, and 14 bases lay between the germline ends.

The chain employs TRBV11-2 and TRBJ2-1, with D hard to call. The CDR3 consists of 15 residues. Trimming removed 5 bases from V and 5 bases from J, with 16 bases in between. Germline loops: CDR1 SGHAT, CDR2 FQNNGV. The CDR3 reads CASSLGVLANNEQFF. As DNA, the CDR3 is TGTGCCAGCAGCCTGGGCGTCCTCGCTAACAATGAGCAGTTCTTC.

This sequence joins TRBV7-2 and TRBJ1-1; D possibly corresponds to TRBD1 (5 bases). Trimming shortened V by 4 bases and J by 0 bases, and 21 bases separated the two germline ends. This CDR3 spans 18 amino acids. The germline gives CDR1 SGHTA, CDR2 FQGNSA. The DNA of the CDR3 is TGTGCCAGCAGCTCCCAGATATTCGATCGGGGCCTGAACACTGAAGCTTTCTTT. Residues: CASSSQIFDRGLNTEAFF.

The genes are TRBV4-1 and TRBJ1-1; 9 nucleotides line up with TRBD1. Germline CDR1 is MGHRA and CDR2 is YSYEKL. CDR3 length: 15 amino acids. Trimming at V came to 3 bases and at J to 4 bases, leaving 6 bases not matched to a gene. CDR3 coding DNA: TGCGCCAGCAGCCAGACAGGGACAGGGCTCACTGAAGCTTTCTTT. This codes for CASSQTGTGLTEAFF.

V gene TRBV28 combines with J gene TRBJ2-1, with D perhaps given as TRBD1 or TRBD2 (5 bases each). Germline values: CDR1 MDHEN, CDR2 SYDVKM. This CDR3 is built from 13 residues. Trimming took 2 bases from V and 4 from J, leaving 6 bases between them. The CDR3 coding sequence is TGTGCCAGCAGTTTAGAGGGGTACAATGAGCAGTTCTTC. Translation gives CASSLEGYNEQFF.